A selection of T cell receptor beta chains follows, all from one sample in a study of blood T cell repertoires in COVID-19. Data came from immunoSEQ multiplex PCR; TCRdb stores just in-frame clones and leaves some out. The sample includes under 200,000 clones, roughly 89% of them seen just once. What was sequenced was peripheral blood. These receptors all come from an older woman who had recovered from COVID-19. The CDR3 runs from the conserved cysteine through the conserved F or W. D genes are given only for firm matches. A row's size may be missing; if present it is once, few, many or a size class.

TRBJ1-1 once TRBV3-1/TRBV3-2 TRBD1 TGTGCCAGCAGCCAAGCCTCTCCAGGGACAGGCCTCGCTTGGGCTTTCTTT CASSQASPGTGLAWAFF
TRBJ1-1 few TRBV25-1 - TGTGCCAGCAGTGGCGGGTCGAACACTGAAGCTTTCTTT CASSGGSNTEAFF
TRBJ1-1 - TRBV28 - TGTGCCAGCAGTTATGTCGCGGGTAAAGCTTTCTTT CASSYVAGKAFF
TRBJ1-5 - TRBV28 - TGTGCCAGCAGTTTAGGGGGGGGTGTGGATAGCAATCAGCCCCAGCATTTT CASSLGGGVDSNQPQHF
TRBJ2-3 - TRBV5-1 - TGCGCCAGCAGCCCAGGGCCGACTGATACGCAGTATTTT CASSPGPTDTQYF
TRBJ1-5 - TRBV6-5 TRBD1 TGTGCCAGCAGTTCCGGACAGGGTGGCAATCAGCCCCAGCATTTT CASSSGQGGNQPQHF
TRBJ1-3 - TRBV6-2/TRBV6-3 - TGTGCCAGCAGTTACAAGGGGACTCCTTCTGGAAACACCATATATTTT CASSYKGTPSGNTIYF
TRBJ2-3 - TRBV5-4 TRBD2 TGTGCCAGCAGCCTCGGGACTAGGGCAGATACGCAGTATTTT CASSLGTRADTQYF
TRBJ1-4 - TRBV28 - TGTGCCAGCAGGGAGGGCGGACTCAATGAAAAACTGTTTTTT CASREGGLNEKLFF
TRBJ1-1 - TRBV19 TRBD1 TGTGCCAGTAGTCTCGGGACAGGGAGTATAGCTTTCTTT CASSLGTGSIAFF
TRBJ2-2 once TRBV5-1 TRBD2 TGCGCCAGCAGCTTGTCCGGACTAGAAATGATCGGGGAGCTGTTTTTT CASSLSGLEMIGELFF
TRBJ1-5 few TRBV5-4 TRBD1 TGTGCCAGCAGCATACAGGGGGTTTATCAGCCCCAGCATTTT CASSIQGVYQPQHF
TRBJ2-2 - TRBV5-1 - TGCGCCAGCAGCCCCTTACTAGTGATCACGGGGGAGCTGTTTTTT CASSPLLVITGELFF
TRBJ2-1 - TRBV14 - TGTGCCAGCAGCCGAGGGGCGGCGGGGGCGGATGAGCAGTTCTTC CASSRGAAGADEQFF
TRBJ1-2 - TRBV2 - TGTGCCAGCACGGAAGACAGGATCCCTAACTATGGCTACACCTTC CASTEDRIPNYGYTF
TRBJ1-2 - TRBV4-2 - TGTGCCAGCAGCCAAGTCTCAACCGGAGACTATGGCTACACCTTC CASSQVSTGDYGYTF
TRBJ2-3 - TRBV7-9 TRBD2 TGTGCCAGCAGCTCGTTACTAGCGGGCAGCACAGATACGCAGTATTTT CASSSLLAGSTDTQYF